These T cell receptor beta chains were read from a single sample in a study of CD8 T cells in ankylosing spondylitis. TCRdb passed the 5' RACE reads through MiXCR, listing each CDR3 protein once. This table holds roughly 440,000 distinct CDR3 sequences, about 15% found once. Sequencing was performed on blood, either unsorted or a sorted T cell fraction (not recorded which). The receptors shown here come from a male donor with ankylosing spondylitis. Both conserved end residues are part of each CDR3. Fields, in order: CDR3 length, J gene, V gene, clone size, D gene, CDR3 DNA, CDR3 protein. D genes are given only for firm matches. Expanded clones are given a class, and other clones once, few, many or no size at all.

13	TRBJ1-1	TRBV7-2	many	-	TGTGCCAGCAGACAAGGGCTGGCCTCTGAAGCTTTCTTT	CASRQGLASEAFF
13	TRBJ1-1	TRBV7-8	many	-	TGTGCCAGCTCGGCCTCCCAGAACACTGAAGCTTTCTTT	CASSASQNTEAFF
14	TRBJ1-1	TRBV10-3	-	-	TGTGCCATCAGTGAAGGAGCAACGAACACTGAAGCTTTCTTT	CAISEGATNTEAFF
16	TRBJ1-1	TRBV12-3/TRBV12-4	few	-	TGTGCCAGCAGTTTTTGGGCAGGGCGGAAGAACACTGAAGCTTTCTTT	CASSFWAGRKNTEAFF
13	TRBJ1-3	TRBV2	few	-	TGTGCCAGCAACAGGGATTCTGGAAACACCATATATTTT	CASNRDSGNTIYF
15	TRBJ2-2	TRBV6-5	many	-	TGTGCCAGCAGTTACGGTTCAGGAAGGCCCGGGGAGCTGTTTTTT	CASSYGSGRPGELFF
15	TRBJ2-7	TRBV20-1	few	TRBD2	TGCAGTGCTAGACCGCTAGCGGGAATTACTCACGAGCAGTACTTC	CSARPLAGITHEQYF
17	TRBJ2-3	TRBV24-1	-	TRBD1	TGTGCCACCAGTGATTCAGGGACAGGGATGAGGACAGATACGCAGTATTTT	CATSDSGTGMRTDTQYF
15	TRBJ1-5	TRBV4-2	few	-	TGTGCCAGCAGCCAAGATCTCCCCAGTTATCAGCCCCAGCATTTT	CASSQDLPSYQPQHF
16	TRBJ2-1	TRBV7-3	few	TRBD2	TGTGCCAGCAGCTTATCCCCTAGCGGGATTAGGGATGAGCAGTTCTTC	CASSLSPSGIRDEQFF
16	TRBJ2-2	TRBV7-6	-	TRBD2	TGTGCCAGCAGCTTTCAAGCGGGAGGGAACACCGGGGAGCTGTTTTTT	CASSFQAGGNTGELFF
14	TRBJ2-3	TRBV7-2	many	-	TGTGCCAGCAGCTTCCAGGGTAGGACAGATACGCAGTATTTT	CASSFQGRTDTQYF
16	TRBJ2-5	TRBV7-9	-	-	TGTGCCAGCAGCTCACACACGGTGGCTCAGTTTCTGGCCCAGTACTTC	CASSSHTVAQFLAQYF
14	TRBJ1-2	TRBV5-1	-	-	TGCGCCAGCAGCTTGGCGGGGCAGTCGGGTGGCTACACCTTC	CASSLAGQSGGYTF
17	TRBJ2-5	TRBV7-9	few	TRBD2	TGTGCCAGCAGCTCCGGACTAGCGGGGGGGCCGGTTGAGACCCAGTACTTC	CASSSGLAGGPVETQYF
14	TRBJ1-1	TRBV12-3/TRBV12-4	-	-	TGTGCCAGCGGTCGAAAACACCCGAACACTGAAGCTTTCTTT	CASGRKHPNTEAFF
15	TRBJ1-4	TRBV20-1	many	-	TGCAGTGCTAGAGATCCAGGACCTGGAGGCGAAAAACTGTTTTTT	CSARDPGPGGEKLFF
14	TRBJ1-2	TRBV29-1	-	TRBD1	TGCAGCGTTGAACCCGGGACAGGGGGAGATGGCTACACCTTC	CSVEPGTGGDGYTF
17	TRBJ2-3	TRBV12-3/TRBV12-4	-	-	TGTGCCAGCAGCTCGAGACACGGGGGCCTTTTTTTAGATACGCAGTATTTT	CASSSRHGGLFLDTQYF
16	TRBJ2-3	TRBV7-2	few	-	TGTGCCAGCAGCTTCCGCCGGCTTCCTGGCACAGATACGCAGTATTTT	CASSFRRLPGTDTQYF
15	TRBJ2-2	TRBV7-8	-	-	TGTGCCAGCAGCTCGGGAGTTGGAGGTCCCGGGGAGCTGTTTTTT	CASSSGVGGPGELFF
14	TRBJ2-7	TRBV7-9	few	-	TGTGCCAGCTTAGCAGGGAAGGGCAGCTACGAGCAGTACTTC	CASLAGKGSYEQYF
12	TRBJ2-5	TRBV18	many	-	TGCGCCAGCAGCCCGGACCAAGAGACCCAGTACTTC	CASSPDQETQYF
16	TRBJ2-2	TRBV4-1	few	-	TGCGCCAGCAGCCAAGGTCCTCAGGGCCCTACCGGGGAGCTGTTTTTT	CASSQGPQGPTGELFF
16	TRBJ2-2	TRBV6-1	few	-	TGTGCCAGCAGTGAAGCGCTTCTATGGAGCCCCGGGGAGCTGTTTTTT	CASSEALLWSPGELFF
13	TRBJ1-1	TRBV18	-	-	TGTGCCAGCTCACCGGCAATGAACACTGAAGTTTTCTTT	CASSPAMNTEVFF
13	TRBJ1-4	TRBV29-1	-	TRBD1	TGCAGCGTTGTCCGACAGGGGGGGGAAAAACTGTTTTTT	CSVVRQGGEKLFF
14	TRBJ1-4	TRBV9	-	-	TGTGCCAGCAGCGGCGGGGGGAATAATGAAAAACTGTTTTTT	CASSGGGNNEKLFF
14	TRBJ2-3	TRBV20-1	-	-	TGCAGTGCTAGATACTCCCCTAGCACAGATACGCAGTATTTT	CSARYSPSTDTQYF
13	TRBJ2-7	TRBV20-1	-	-	TGCAGTGCTAGAGTTGGAGGGGGATCCGAGCAGTACTTC	CSARVGGGSEQYF
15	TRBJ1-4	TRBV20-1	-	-	TGCAGTGCCCTGAATCCAGGAGGAACTAATGAAAAACTGTTTTTT	CSALNPGGTNEKLFF
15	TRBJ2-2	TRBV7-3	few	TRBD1	TGTGCCAGCAGCCCGCCCGGGACAGGGTCCGGGGAGCTGTTTTTT	CASSPPGTGSGELFF
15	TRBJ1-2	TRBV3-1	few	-	TGTGCCAGCAGCCAAGAGGGCACAGCTAACTATGGCTACACCTTC	CASSQEGTANYGYTF
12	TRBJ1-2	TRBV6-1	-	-	TGTGCCAGCAGTGAATCAGGGTCTGGCTACACCTTC	CASSESGSGYTF
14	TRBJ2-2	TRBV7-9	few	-	TGTGCCAGCAGCTTAACTGTCAACACCGGGGAGCTGTTTTTT	CASSLTVNTGELFF
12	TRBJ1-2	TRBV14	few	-	TGTGCCAGCAGCCAAGTCCAAGGTGGCTACACCTTC	CASSQVQGGYTF
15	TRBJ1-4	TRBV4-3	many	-	TGCGCCAGCAGCCAAGATCAAGGGCCTAATGAAAAACTGTTTTTT	CASSQDQGPNEKLFF
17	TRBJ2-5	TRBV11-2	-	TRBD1	TGTGCCAGCAGCTCCGGGACAGGGGGCTTTGTGGGAGAGACCCAGTACTTC	CASSSGTGGFVGETQYF
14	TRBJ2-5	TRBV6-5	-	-	TGTGCCAGCAGTTGGGGAGTGACCGCAAAGACCCAGTACTTC	CASSWGVTAKTQYF